These T cell receptor beta chains were read from a single sample in a study of blood T cell repertoires in COVID-19. Sequencing was performed with immunoSEQ multiplex PCR; in TCRdb, only in-frame clones are kept and a portion is missing. The table shows roughly 80,000 clones, with 70% to 85% occurring only once. The material sequenced was peripheral blood. Every receptor here comes from a human donor in a cohort sampled during active COVID-19. CDR3s include the opening cysteine and the closing phenylalanine or tryptophan. Fields, in order: V gene, D gene, J gene, clone size, CDR3 protein, CDR3 DNA. A D gene is named only where the DNA matches it firmly. Clone size appears in some rows only: once, few, many, or a class for an expanded clone.

TRBV2	NA	TRBJ1-5	NA	CAGGRGGGQPQHF	TGTGCCGGAGGGCGTGGGGGGGGGCAGCCCCAGCATTTT
TRBV15	TRBD1	TRBJ2-3	NA	CATRRTGVGTDTQYF	TGTGCCACCAGAAGAACAGGGGTCGGCACAGATACGCAGTATTTT
TRBV30	TRBD1	TRBJ1-2	NA	CAWFDRGTGYTF	TGTGCCTGGTTTGACAGGGGAACTGGCTACACCTTC
TRBV3-1/TRBV3-2	NA	TRBJ1-1	NA	CASSRGGGVTEAFF	TGTGCCAGCAGCCGTGGAGGGGGGGTAACTGAAGCTTTCTTT
TRBV5-4	TRBD1	TRBJ2-7	few	CASSSRQGTREQYF	TGTGCCAGCAGCTCTAGACAGGGGACGAGGGAGCAGTACTTC
TRBV2	NA	TRBJ1-4	NA	CASSPGGMSTNEKLFF	TGTGCCAGCAGTCCTGGGGGGATGTCAACTAATGAAAAACTGTTTTTT
TRBV3-1/TRBV3-2	TRBD2	TRBJ2-2	NA	CASSQDSASGGAGELFF	TGTGCCAGCAGCCAAGATTCGGCTAGCGGGGGGGCCGGGGAGCTGTTTTTT
TRBV5-1	NA	TRBJ2-3	NA	CASSLPRGDTDTQYF	TGCGCCAGCAGCTTGCCGCGCGGGGATACAGATACGCAGTATTTT
TRBV5-1	NA	TRBJ1-2	NA	CASSSTSGQGYTF	TGCGCCAGCAGCAGCACTTCAGGGCAGGGCTACACCTTC
TRBV5-1	NA	TRBJ1-6	few	CASSLSGSNSPLHF	TGCGCCAGCAGTCTTTCCGGGTCTAATTCACCCCTCCACTTT
TRBV24-1	TRBD1	TRBJ1-2	NA	CATSDARTGGGYGYTF	TGTGCCACCAGTGATGCTCGGACAGGGGGCGGCTATGGCTACACCTTC
TRBV6-6	NA	TRBJ1-1	once	CASSYAGSGTEAFF	TGTGCCAGCAGTTACGCAGGGTCGGGCACTGAAGCTTTCTTT
TRBV11-2	NA	TRBJ1-2	NA	CASSLDPGGIYGYTF	TGTGCCAGCAGCCTAGATCCGGGGGGCATATATGGCTACACCTTC
TRBV19	TRBD1	TRBJ1-1	NA	CASSKRTGANTEAFF	TGTGCCAGTAGTAAAAGGACAGGGGCGAACACTGAAGCTTTCTTT
TRBV5-5	TRBD1	TRBJ1-6	NA	CASSLDRGGGTDNSPLHF	TGTGCCAGCAGCTTGGACAGGGGAGGCGGTACGGATAATTCACCCCTCCACTTT
TRBV28	TRBD1	TRBJ2-7	NA	CASSHGQGTYEQYF	TGTGCCAGCAGTCACGGACAGGGTACCTACGAGCAGTACTTC
TRBV7-3	NA	TRBJ1-1	NA	CASSLSGTTEAFF	TGTGCCAGCAGCTTAAGCGGAACCACTGAAGCTTTCTTT
TRBV12-5	NA	TRBJ2-3	NA	CASGSNSGDTQYF	TGTGCTAGTGGTTCCAACTCGGGAGATACGCAGTATTTT
TRBV12-3/TRBV12-4	NA	TRBJ2-1	NA	CASSLGGGEQFF	TGTGCCAGCAGTTTGGGTGGCGGTGAGCAGTTCTTC
TRBV6-5	TRBD1	TRBJ1-3	NA	CASSYSRTGTGNTIYF	TGTGCCAGCAGTTACTCGAGGACAGGGACTGGAAACACCATATATTTT
TRBV2	NA	TRBJ1-5	once	CASRGENQPQHF	TGTGCCAGCCGGGGGGAGAATCAGCCCCAGCATTTT